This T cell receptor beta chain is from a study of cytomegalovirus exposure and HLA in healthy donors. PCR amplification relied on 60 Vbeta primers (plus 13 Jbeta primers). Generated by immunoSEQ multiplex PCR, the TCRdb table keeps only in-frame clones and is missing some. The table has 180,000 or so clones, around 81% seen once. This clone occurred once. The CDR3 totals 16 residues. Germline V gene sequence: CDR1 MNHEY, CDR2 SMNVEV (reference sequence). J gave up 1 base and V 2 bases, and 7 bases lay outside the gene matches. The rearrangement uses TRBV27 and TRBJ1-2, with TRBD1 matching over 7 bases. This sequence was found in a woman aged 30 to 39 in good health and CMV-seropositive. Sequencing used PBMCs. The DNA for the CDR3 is TGTGCCAGCAGTTTAAGACAGGGAACTTTTAACTATGGCTACACCTTC. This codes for CASSLRQGTFNYGYTF.